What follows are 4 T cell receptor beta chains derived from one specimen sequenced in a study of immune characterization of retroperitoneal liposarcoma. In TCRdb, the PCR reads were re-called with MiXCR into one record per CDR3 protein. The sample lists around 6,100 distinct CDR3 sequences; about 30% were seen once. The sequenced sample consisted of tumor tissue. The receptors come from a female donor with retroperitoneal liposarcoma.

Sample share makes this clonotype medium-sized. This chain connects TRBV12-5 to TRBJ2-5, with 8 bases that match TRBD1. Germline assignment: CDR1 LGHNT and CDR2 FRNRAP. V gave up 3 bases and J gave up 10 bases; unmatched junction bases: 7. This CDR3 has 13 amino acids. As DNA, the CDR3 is TGTGCTAGTGGTTTAGTAGGACAGGGCGGCCAGTACTTC. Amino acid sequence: CASGLVGQGGQYF. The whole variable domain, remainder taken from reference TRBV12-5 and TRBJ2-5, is DARVTQTPRHKVTEMGQEVTMRCQPILGHNTVFWYRQTMMQGLELLAYFRNRAPLDDSGMPKDRFSAEMPDATLATLKIQPSEPRDSAVYFCASGLVGQGGQYFGPGTRLLVL.

CDR3 DNA sequence: TGTGCCAGCAGTGAATGGGAGACCCAGTACTTC. Translated: CASSEWETQYF. The J gene is TRBJ2-5, the V gene TRBV6-1; D remains unclear. The CDR3 has 11 amino acids. Looked up from germline, CDR1 is MNHNS and CDR2 is SASEGT. The ends were cut back, 2 bases at V and 5 bases at J, with 3 bases in the middle.

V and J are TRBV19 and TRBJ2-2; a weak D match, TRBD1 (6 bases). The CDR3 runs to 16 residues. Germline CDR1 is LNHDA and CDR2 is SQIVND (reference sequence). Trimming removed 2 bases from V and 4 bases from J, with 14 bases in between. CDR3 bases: TGTGCCAGTAGTATACAGGCAGGGGATGGCACCGGGGAGCTGTTTTTT. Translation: CASSIQAGDGTGELFF.

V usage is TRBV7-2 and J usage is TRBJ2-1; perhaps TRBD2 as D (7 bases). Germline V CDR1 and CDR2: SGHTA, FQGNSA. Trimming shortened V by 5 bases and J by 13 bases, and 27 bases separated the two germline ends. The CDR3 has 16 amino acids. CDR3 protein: CASSHQTGNSGETQFF. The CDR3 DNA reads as TGTGCCAGCAGCCATCAGACAGGCAACAGCGGGGAGACCCAGTTCTTC.